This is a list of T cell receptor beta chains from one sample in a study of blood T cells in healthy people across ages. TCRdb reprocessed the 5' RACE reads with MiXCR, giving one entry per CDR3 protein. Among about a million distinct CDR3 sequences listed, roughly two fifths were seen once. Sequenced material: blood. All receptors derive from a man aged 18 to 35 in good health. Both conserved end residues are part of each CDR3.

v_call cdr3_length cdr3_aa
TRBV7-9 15 CASSLTEGQQETQYF
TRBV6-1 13 CASNGAIGETQYF
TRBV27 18 CASSLEGPRGRSNTEAFF
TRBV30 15 CAWTRDRVRTDTQYF
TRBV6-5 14 CASSHTTLNTEAFF
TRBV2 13 CASSEDTYRTQYF
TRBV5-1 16 CASSLAGVGSYNEQFF
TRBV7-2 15 CAISRDRGDTDTQYF
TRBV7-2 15 CASSSPGTLRYEQYF
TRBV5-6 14 CASFLLGQGYGYTF
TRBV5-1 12 CASSLVPPGVFF
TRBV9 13 CASSGAFKETQYF
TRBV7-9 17 CASSLDYSGGIADTQYF
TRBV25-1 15 CASSAHAGNSYEQYF
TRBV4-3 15 CASSQDRGPYNEQFF
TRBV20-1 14 CSARDPGTSYGYTF
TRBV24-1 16 CATSDRSQGSYNEQFF
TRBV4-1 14 CASSPHRGNQPQHF
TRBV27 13 CASARQGTYEQYF
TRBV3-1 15 CASSQPDRTGDIQYF